Listed here are 25 T cell receptor beta chains from one sample, sequenced in a study of cytomegalovirus exposure and HLA in healthy donors. Only in-frame clones appear in the TCRdb table, and some are missing; sequencing was by immunoSEQ multiplex PCR. The sample records about 110,000 clones, roughly nine tenths being singletons. Input material: PBMCs. The origin of the receptors is a woman aged 18-29 years in good health and CMV-seropositive.

At least ten counts were recorded for this clone. This chain connects TRBV4-3 to TRBJ2-6; TRBD1 is a possible D gene (6 bases). Germline V gene data show CDR1 as LGHNA and CDR2 as YSLEER. Trimming removed 4 bases from V and 0 bases from J, with 16 bases in between. The CDR3 length is 18 residues. The CDR3 nucleotides read TGCGCCAGCAGCCCAGGACAGTCCGGGATCTCTGGGGCCAACGTCCTGACTTTC. Protein product: CASSPGQSGISGANVLTF.

This sequence joins TRBV29-1 and TRBJ2-2, with 8 bases that match TRBD1. The CDR3 has 14 amino acids. CDR1 and CDR2 (germline): SQVTM, ANQGSEA. The trim removed 5 bases at V and 1 base at J, leaving 3 bases unmatched. CDR3: CSVRQGQNTGELFF. The CDR3 DNA follows: TGCAGCGTTAGACAGGGGCAGAACACCGGGGAGCTGTTTTTT.

The rearrangement uses TRBV28 and TRBJ2-7; 9 bases align to TRBD1. The CDR3 spans 13 residues. Germline V CDR1 and CDR2: MDHEN, SYDVKM. With 4 bases clipped from V and 3 bases from J, the junction kept 1 base outside the gene matches. CDR3 coding DNA: TGTGCCAGCAGTTCGACAGGGGGCTACGAGCAGTACGTC. It is translated as CASSSTGGYEQYV.

This chain links TRBV10-3 with TRBJ2-3; D remains ambiguous. The CDR3 is made up of 13 amino acids. CDR1 is ENHRY, CDR2 SYGVKD, per germline. Trimming removed 7 bases at V and 6 bases at J, with 14 bases between. CDR3 DNA sequence: TGTGCCATCACCTCAACTAAATTGGATACGCAGTATTTT. Translated, it gives CAITSTKLDTQYF.

The V call is TRBV27, the J call TRBJ1-4, with 9 positions matching TRBD1. Germline values: CDR1 MNHEY, CDR2 SMNVEV (reference sequence). CDR3 length: 16 amino acids. The V gene end was trimmed by 5 bases and the J gene end by 6 bases; junction bases not matched to a gene: 10. This CDR3 reads CASSPLQGARDEKLFF. Here the CDR3 DNA reads TGTGCCAGCAGTCCACTACAGGGGGCGCGGGATGAAAAACTGTTTTTT.

This chain links TRBV5-6 with TRBJ2-3; the match to TRBD2 covers 8 bases. CDR1 SGHDT and CDR2 YYEEEE come from the germline V gene. V lost 3 bases to trimming and J lost 2 bases; unmatched junction nucleotides: 8. The CDR3 totals 16 residues. The DNA of the CDR3 is TGTGCCAGCAGCTCACTGGGGCGGGGGGCCACAGATACGCAGTATTTT. It specifies CASSSLGRGATDTQYF.

This clone showed up just once. The chain uses TRBV9 and TRBJ2-3; D uncertain. Deletions cut 2 bases from V and 2 bases from J, with 3 bases between. Germline V CDR1 and CDR2: SGDLS, YYNGEE. This CDR3 region has 12 residues. CDR3 nucleotide sequence: TGTGCCAGCAGCGTCTCCACAGATACGCAGTATTTT. Encoded protein: CASSVSTDTQYF. Complete variable domain (other parts from reference TRBV9 and TRBJ2-3): DSGVTQTPKHLITATGQRVTLRCSPRSGDLSVYWYQQSLDQGLQFLIQYYNGEERAKGNILERFSAQQFPDLHSELNLSSLELGDSALYFCASSVSTDTQYFGPGTRLTVL.

This chain joins TRBV13 and TRBJ2-7, with 9 bases identical to TRBD1. The CDR3 runs to 16 residues. Losses at the gene ends were 5 bases for V and 1 base for J; bases not matched to a gene: 9. CDR1 and CDR2 from the germline V gene are PRHDT and FYEKMQ (reference sequence). In DNA, the CDR3 is TGTGCCAGCAGCCCGCGGACAGGGGTGAAATCCTACGAGCAGTACTTC. This encodes CASSPRTGVKSYEQYF.

The chain uses TRBV6-5 and TRBJ1-5; 10 nucleotides agree with TRBD1. This CDR3 has 15 amino acids. Germline lookup yields CDR1 MNHEY and CDR2 SVGAGI. After removal of 2 bases from V and 2 bases from J, the junction contained 0 bases not matched to a gene. In nucleotides, the CDR3 is TGTGCCAGCAGTTACGGGACAGGGGGCAATCAGCCCCAGCATTTT. Amino acid sequence: CASSYGTGGNQPQHF.

The chain links TRBV9 to TRBJ1-1; 7 bases map to TRBD1. This CDR3 has 14 amino acids. In germline, CDR1 is SGDLS, CDR2 YYNGEE. The J segment lost 4 bases and the V segment lost 5 bases, leaving 8 bases of the junction unmatched. CDR3: CASSFQGDGTEAFF. CDR3 DNA sequence: TGTGCCAGCAGTTTCCAGGGGGACGGCACTGAAGCTTTCTTT.

This clone was detected only a few times. The CDR3 is CASSAHMAQETQYF. DNA of the CDR3: TGTGCCAGCAGCGCCCACATGGCCCAGGAGACCCAGTACTTC. The rearrangement joins TRBV6-1 to TRBJ2-5; no clear D gene. Deletions cut 6 bases from V and 5 bases from J, with 16 bases between. Germline V gives CDR1 MNHNS, CDR2 SASEGT. The CDR3 loop spans 14 amino acids.

This sequence joins TRBV28 and TRBJ2-5, with 11 bases lining up with TRBD1. The ends lost 8 bases at V and 4 bases at J; junction bases unmatched: 3. The CDR3 is 13 residues long. In germline, CDR1 is MDHEN, CDR2 SYDVKM. The CDR3 bases are TGTGCCAGCCTGGGACAGGGGGTAGAGACCCAGTACTTC. It is translated as CASLGQGVETQYF.

The chain carries TRBV7-9 and TRBJ2-3, with a tentative D call TRBD1 (6 bases). CDR3 length: 13 amino acids. V lost 3 bases and J 4 bases, leaving 8 bases between the germline ends. Germline CDR1 and CDR2: SEHNR and FQNEAQ (reference sequence). CDR3 bases: TGTGCCAGCAGCTTCCGACAGGCAGATACGCAGTATTTT. It is translated as CASSFRQADTQYF. Full variable domain (remainder filled in from reference TRBV7-9 and TRBJ2-3): DTGVSQNPRHKITKRGQNVTFRCDPISEHNRLYWYRQTLGQGPEFLTYFQNEAQLEKSRLLSDRFSAERPKGSFSTLEIQRTEQGDSAMYLCASSFRQADTQYFGPGTRLTVL.

V and J are TRBV19 and TRBJ2-2; the D is unclear. The CDR3 totals 15 residues. Trimming pared 3 bases from V and 4 bases from J, leaving 12 bases between. The germline CDR1 and CDR2 sequences are LNHDA and SQIVND (reference sequence). The CDR3 protein is CASSISGYGTGELFF. CDR3 nucleotide sequence: TGTGCCAGTAGTATTTCCGGGTATGGCACCGGGGAGCTGTTTTTT.

The CDR3 loop is CASSRPGHRNEKLFF. The CDR3 bases are TGTGCCAGCAGCCGCCCTGGGCACCGGAATGAAAAACTGTTTTTT. The chain employs TRBV28 and TRBJ1-4; no clear D gene. CDR1 and CDR2 (germline): MDHEN, SYDVKM. The ends were cut back, 6 bases at V and 5 bases at J, with 16 bases in the middle. The CDR3 length is 15 residues.

The chain couples TRBV19 to TRBJ2-1, with D possibly TRBD2 on 6 matching bases. Trimming pared 3 bases from V and 1 base from J, leaving 19 bases between. The CDR3 spans 18 residues. Germline CDR1 reads LNHDA; CDR2 reads SQIVND (reference sequence). CDR3 sequence (DNA): TGTGCCAGTAGTATTAGCGGTTGGACACCTCAATCCTACAATGAGCAGTTCTTC. Amino acids: CASSISGWTPQSYNEQFF.

The V and J genes are TRBV4-2 and TRBJ2-2, with D maybe TRBD1 (5 bases). This CDR3 comprises 16 residues. Germline V lookup: CDR1 LGHNA, CDR2 YNFKEQ. V was cut by 0 bases and J by 0 bases, with 8 bases left in between. CDR3: CASSQERGPNTGELFF. For the CDR3, the DNA is TGTGCCAGCAGCCAAGAAAGGGGCCCGAACACCGGGGAGCTGTTTTTT.

J is TRBJ2-1 and V is TRBV9, with no clear D. The CDR3 is 13 amino acids. Germline values: CDR1 SGDLS, CDR2 YYNGEE. V was trimmed by 3 bases and J by 5 bases, leaving 9 bases between them. CDR3 residues: CASSGGGDNEQFF. As DNA, the CDR3 is TGTGCCAGCAGCGGCGGCGGAGACAATGAGCAGTTCTTC.

This clone was picked up one time. The rearrangement uses TRBV28 and TRBJ2-5; TRBD1 matches 10 bases. Losses at the gene ends were 1 base for V and 1 base for J; bases not matched to a gene: 9. The CDR3 consists of 18 residues. CDR1 is MDHEN and CDR2 is SYDVKM in the germline V gene. Here the CDR3 DNA reads TGTGCCAGCAGTTTATATTCAGCCGGGACAGGGGTCCAAGAGACCCAGTACTTC. It specifies CASSLYSAGTGVQETQYF.

This clone was counted once. V gene TRBV27 combines with J gene TRBJ1-5; perhaps TRBD1 as D (5 bases). V dropped 5 bases and J dropped 4 bases, with 9 bases sitting between them. Germline loops: CDR1 MNHEY, CDR2 SMNVEV (reference sequence). This CDR3 region has 13 residues. The CDR3 here is CASSNGGNQPQHF. For the CDR3, the DNA is TGTGCCAGCAGTAATGGGGGGAATCAGCCCCAGCATTTT.

The V gene is TRBV28, the J gene TRBJ1-2; no definite D call. V gave up 3 bases and J gave up 4 bases, with 12 bases separating them. The germline V gene has CDR1 MDHEN and CDR2 SYDVKM. CDR3 size: 14 residues. The CDR3 here is CASSLRNSPYGYTF. In nucleotides, the CDR3 is TGTGCCAGCAGTTTGCGGAATTCACCCTATGGCTACACCTTC.

The rearrangement links TRBV7-2 to TRBJ2-3, with 10 bases identical to TRBD2. V gave up 1 base and J gave up 4 bases; unmatched junction bases: 5. Germline V gene data show CDR1 as SGHTA and CDR2 as FQGNSA. This CDR3 contains 16 residues. CDR3 nucleotides: TGTGCCAGCAGCTTAGTTCAGCGGGGGGGACCAGATACGCAGTATTTT. This gives the protein CASSLVQRGGPDTQYF.

The chain carries TRBV7-2 and TRBJ1-2; no reliable D call. The V gene lost 2 bases and the J gene lost 8 bases, with 18 bases spanning the gap. Germline V gives CDR1 SGHTA, CDR2 FQGNSA. This CDR3 spans 15 amino acids. The chain's CDR3 is CASSLPDGRVGGYTF. For the CDR3, the DNA is TGTGCCAGCAGCTTACCCGACGGCCGGGTCGGGGGCTACACCTTC.

The chain couples TRBV6-5 to TRBJ1-4; perhaps TRBD1 as D (6 bases). The CDR3 covers 15 residues. Germline assignment: CDR1 MNHEY and CDR2 SVGAGI. Trimming took off 0 bases at V and 3 bases at J, with 8 bases between the two ends. CDR3 sequence reads: CASSYSGAANEKLFF. In DNA form, the CDR3 reads TGTGCCAGCAGTTACTCGGGGGCAGCTAATGAAAAACTGTTTTTT.

J is TRBJ1-2 and V is TRBV7-2; TRBD1 is a possible D gene (6 bases). The ends were cut back, 1 base at V and 4 bases at J, with 16 bases in the middle. Germline V lookup: CDR1 SGHTA, CDR2 FQGNSA. The CDR3 has 16 amino acids. The CDR3 is CASSLDGGGNPYGYTF. CDR3 DNA sequence: TGTGCCAGCAGCTTAGATGGGGGGGGCAACCCCTATGGCTACACCTTC.